This is a list of T cell receptor beta chains from one sample in a study of cytomegalovirus exposure and HLA in healthy donors. Using immunoSEQ multiplex PCR, the repertoire was profiled, and TCRdb retains in-frame clones only, with some absent. Seen here are about 89,000 clones, roughly 9.4% observed once, and the top ten hold approximately 5.1%. The sample taken for sequencing was PBMCs. These receptors all stem from a man aged 45-65 years in good health and CMV-seropositive. CDR3s include the opening cysteine and the closing phenylalanine or tryptophan. The order of the fields is clone size, CDR3 length, V gene, CDR3 protein. Where a row states a size, it is once, few, many or the class of an expanded clone; other rows omit it.

>.|16|TRBV5-6
CASSPLTSGRVNEQFF
>few|18|TRBV27
CASRRTGTGSSYNSPLHF
>few|16|TRBV7-3
CASSPLPSAGTDTQYF
>.|16|TRBV27
CASRRAGVANTGELFF
>few|16|TRBV28
CASSLSGTNQQETQYF
>.|19|TRBV7-9
CASSYPGLADQSPQETQYF
>.|14|TRBV27
CASSPRQGTVGYTF
>few|15|TRBV2
CASSARQTGGYEQYF
>.|16|TRBV7-9
CASSPGVPGVPPGYTF
>few|14|TRBV27
CASSFYGGSHEQYF
>few|15|TRBV18
CASSPRTGGTYEQYF
>few|15|TRBV27
CASSLMGTGSYEQYF
>.|17|TRBV7-9
CASSLGRDRGTTDTQYF
>.|16|TRBV4-1
CASSRTPGLQGDTQYF
>few|14|TRBV19
CASSFDRAHYGYTF
>few|14|TRBV2
CASRGEASTDTQYF
>.|17|TRBV9
CASSVNMGQQVTDTQYF
>.|14|TRBV29-1
CSTRQGNAADTQYF
>few|14|TRBV5-4
CASSLSAGLETQYF
>.|13|TRBV27
CASSFEGNYEQYF
>few|14|TRBV6-5
CASSPQNMNTEAFF
>.|16|TRBV11-2
CASSSGGASSYNEQFF
>few|17|TRBV7-2
CASSLEGDRVRNQPQHF
>.|15|TRBV4-1
CASNREWTSQETQYF
>.|18|TRBV29-1
CSVQGREVSPFSTDTQYF
>.|15|TRBV5-4
CASSLGRERANEQFF
>few|16|TRBV7-9
CASSFRLAPPFGELFF
>.|13|TRBV14
CASSQGGVDPLHF
>.|14|TRBV4-1
CASSQDRMNTEAFF
>few|16|TRBV27
CASSPGQGYMVGELFF
>medium-sized|13|TRBV6-5
CASSYRGNTEAFF
>once|15|TRBV4-1
CASSRPSGGQETQYF
>few|16|TRBV28
CASKRRRLQVNTEAFF
>.|15|TRBV4-1
CASSHAGALAYEQYF
>.|18|TRBV28
CASSSGQGAKALNYGYTF
>.|15|TRBV6-1
CASSGWTSGKETQYF
>.|15|TRBV25-1
CASRTTSGSMNEQFF
>.|12|TRBV29-1
CSATGYLHEQYF
>few|17|TRBV4-3
CASSQDRGREKDEKLFF
>few|15|TRBV28
CASSPGGVADEKLFF
>few|13|TRBV7-6
CASSSRRADTQYF
>.|12|TRBV30
CAWKEHLYEQYF
>.|12|TRBV12-5
CASGGRGETQYF
>few|14|TRBV5-1
CASSLRTENSPLHF